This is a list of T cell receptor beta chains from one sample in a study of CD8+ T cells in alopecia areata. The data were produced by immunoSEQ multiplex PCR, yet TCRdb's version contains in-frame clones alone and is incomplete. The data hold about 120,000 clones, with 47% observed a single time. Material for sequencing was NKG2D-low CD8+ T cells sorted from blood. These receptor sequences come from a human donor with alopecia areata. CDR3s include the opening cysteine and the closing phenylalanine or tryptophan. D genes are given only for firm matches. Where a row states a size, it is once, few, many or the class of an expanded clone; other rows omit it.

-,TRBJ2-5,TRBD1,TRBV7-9,CAAGTGMTETQYF,TGTGCCGCAGGGACAGGGATGACGGAGACCCAGTACTTC
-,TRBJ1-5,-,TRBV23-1,CASSQATGSNQPQHF,TGCGCCAGCAGTCAAGCAACAGGGAGCAATCAGCCCCAGCATTTT
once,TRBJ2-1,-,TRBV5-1,CASSLVLYGGYNEQFF,TGCGCCAGCAGCTTGGTGTTGTATGGCGGTTACAATGAGCAGTTCTTC
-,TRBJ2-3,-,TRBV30,CALLAGGTTQYF,TGTGCCCTCCTAGCTGGAGGGACTACGCAGTATTTT
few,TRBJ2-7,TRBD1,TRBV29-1,CSVEDDRGGYEQYF,TGCAGCGTTGAAGATGACAGGGGGGGATACGAGCAGTACTTC
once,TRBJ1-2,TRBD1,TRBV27,CASSFGTGDGYTF,TGTGCCAGCAGTTTCGGGACAGGGGATGGCTACACCTTC
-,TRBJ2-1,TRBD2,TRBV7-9,CASSYGTRPDEQFF,TGTGCCAGCAGCTACGGGACTAGACCCGATGAGCAGTTCTTC
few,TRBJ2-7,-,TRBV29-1,CSVVGAPVEQYF,TGCAGCGTCGTGGGGGCGCCCGTCGAGCAGTACTTC
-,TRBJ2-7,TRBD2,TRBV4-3,CASSRGVAGGLSEQYF,TGCGCCAGCAGCCGAGGCGTGGCGGGAGGGCTGAGTGAGCAGTACTTC
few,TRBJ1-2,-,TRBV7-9,CASSLQGGYTF,TGTGCCAGCAGCTTACAGGGTGGCTACACCTTC
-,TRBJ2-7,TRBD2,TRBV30,CAWSKLVGLGYEQYF,TGTGCCTGGAGCAAGCTAGTGGGACTAGGCTACGAGCAGTACTTC
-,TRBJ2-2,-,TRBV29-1,CSVLNTGELFF,TGCAGCGTCCTTAACACCGGGGAGCTGTTTTTT
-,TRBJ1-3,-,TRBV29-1,CSVKPTNPGNTIYF,TGCAGCGTTAAACCGACTAATCCTGGAAACACCATATATTTT
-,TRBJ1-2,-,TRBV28,CASSFRPDLAWNYGYTF,TGTGCCAGCAGTTTTCGTCCCGATTTGGCTTGGAACTATGGCTACACCTTC
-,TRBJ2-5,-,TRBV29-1,CSAEGLRGVETQYF,TGCAGCGCCGAGGGTTTGAGAGGGGTGGAGACCCAGTACTTC
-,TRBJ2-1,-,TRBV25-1,CASSGPLAAEQFF,TGTGCCAGCAGTGGCCCTTTGGCAGCTGAGCAGTTCTTC
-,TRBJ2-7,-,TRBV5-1,CASSLEGGLTYEQYF,TGCGCCAGCAGCTTGGAAGGCGGACTCACCTACGAGCAGTACTTC
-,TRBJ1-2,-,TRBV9,CASKNYGYTF,TGTGCCAGCAAAAACTATGGCTACACCTTC
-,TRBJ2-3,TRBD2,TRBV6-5,CASSYSAGDGDTQYF,TGTGCCAGCAGTTACTCGGCGGGGGATGGGGATACGCAGTATTTT
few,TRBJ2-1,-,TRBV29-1,CSAQGSYNEQFF,TGCAGCGCCCAGGGCTCCTACAATGAGCAGTTCTTC
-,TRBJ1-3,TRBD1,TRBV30,CAWSVLGGPGNTIYF,TGTGCCTGGAGTGTACTAGGGGGCCCTGGAAACACCATATATTTT
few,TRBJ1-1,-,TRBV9,CASSANSKDGNTEAFF,TGTGCCAGCAGCGCTAACTCGAAGGACGGGAACACTGAAGCTTTCTTT
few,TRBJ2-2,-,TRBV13,CASSLERAGRELFF,TGTGCCAGCAGCTTAGAAAGGGCTGGACGGGAGCTGTTTTTT
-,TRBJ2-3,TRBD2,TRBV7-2,CASSPSGGATDTQYF,TGTGCCAGCAGCCCAAGCGGGGGGGCGACGGATACGCAGTATTTT
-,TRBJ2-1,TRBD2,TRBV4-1,CASSQDLPAGGENEQFF,TGCGCCAGCAGCCAAGATCTCCCAGCGGGAGGAGAGAATGAGCAGTTCTTC
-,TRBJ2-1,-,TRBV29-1,CSGSSGLNNEQFF,TGCAGCGGCTCCTCGGGGCTGAACAATGAGCAGTTCTTC
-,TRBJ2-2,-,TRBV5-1,CASSHGRDTGELFF,TGCGCCAGCAGCCACGGCAGGGATACCGGGGAGCTGTTTTTT
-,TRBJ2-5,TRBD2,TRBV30,CAWSGLAGEYQETQYF,TGTGCCTGGAGCGGACTAGCGGGGGAGTACCAAGAGACCCAGTACTTC
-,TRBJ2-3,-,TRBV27,CASSLTLTTDTQYF,TGTGCCAGCAGCTTGACACTCACCACAGATACGCAGTATTTT
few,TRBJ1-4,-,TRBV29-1,CSVGHMGLLFF,TGCAGCGTTGGACATATGGGGCTACTGTTTTTT
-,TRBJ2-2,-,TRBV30,CAWSVTGVSTGELFF,TGTGCCTGGAGTGTTACCGGGGTGTCCACCGGGGAGCTGTTTTTT
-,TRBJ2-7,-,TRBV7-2,CASSLGHGSYEQYF,TGTGCCAGCAGCCTAGGACACGGTTCCTACGAGCAGTACTTC
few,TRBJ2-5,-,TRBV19,CASGQETQYF,TGTGCCAGTGGACAAGAGACCCAGTACTTC
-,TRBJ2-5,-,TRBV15,CATSRDLGAAETQYF,TGTGCCACCAGCAGAGATTTGGGAGCTGCGGAGACCCAGTACTTC
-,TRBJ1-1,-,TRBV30,CAWSFSGNGEAFF,TGTGCCTGGAGTTTCTCAGGGAACGGTGAAGCTTTCTTT
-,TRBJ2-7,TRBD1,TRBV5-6,CASSSYGTGNHEQYF,TGTGCCAGCAGCTCCTACGGGACAGGGAACCACGAGCAGTACTTC
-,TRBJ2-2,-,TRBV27,CASSLYQLNGELFF,TGTGCCAGCAGTTTGTACCAGCTGAATGGGGAGCTGTTTTTT
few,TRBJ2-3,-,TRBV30,CASSRADTQYF,TGTGCCTCCTCTAGGGCAGATACGCAGTATTTT
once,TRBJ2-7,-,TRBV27,CASEGGYEQYF,TGTGCCAGCGAAGGGGGCTACGAGCAGTACTTC
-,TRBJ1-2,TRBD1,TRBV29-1,CSVRTTGEKGYGYTF,TGCAGCGTCCGAACCACAGGGGAGAAGGGCTATGGCTACACCTTC
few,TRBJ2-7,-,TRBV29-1,CSVGSREQYF,TGCAGCGTTGGGTCGAGAGAGCAGTACTTC
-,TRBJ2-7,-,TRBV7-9,CASSLALSYEQYF,TGTGCCAGCAGCTTAGCGCTGTCCTACGAGCAGTACTTC
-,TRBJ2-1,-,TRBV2,CASRVGDNEQFF,TGTGCCAGCAGGGTGGGGGACAATGAGCAGTTCTTC
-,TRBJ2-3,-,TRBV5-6,CASFTWGGGTDTQYF,TGTGCCAGCTTTACGTGGGGCGGGGGCACAGATACGCAGTATTTT
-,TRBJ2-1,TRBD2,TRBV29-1,CSVEGGLAGVLDEQFF,TGCAGCGTTGAGGGGGGTCTAGCGGGAGTGTTAGATGAGCAGTTCTTC
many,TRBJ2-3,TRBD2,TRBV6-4,CASSDSLAGGIDTQYF,TGTGCCAGCAGTGACTCCCTGGCGGGAGGGATCGATACGCAGTATTTT
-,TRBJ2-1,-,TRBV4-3,CASSQQHNEQFF,TGCGCCAGCAGCCAGCAACACAATGAGCAGTTCTTC
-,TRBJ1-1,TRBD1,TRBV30,CAWSETGAGTEAFF,TGTGCCTGGAGTGAAACAGGGGCAGGCACTGAAGCTTTCTTT